The present T cell receptor (beta chain) was sequenced within a study of beta chain features in type 1 diabetes. Study-wide background: Patients looked much like healthy donors when it came to age, gender and cell yields. Study-wide results and limits: Whether TCRB rearrangement is influenced by HLA type was left unresolved in this analysis. The cDNA sequencing approach could over-represent high-TCR-expressing cells.

CDR3 length: 14 residues. Trimming removed 4 bases at V and 0 bases at J, with 9 bases between. The germline gives CDR1 LNHDA, CDR2 SQIVND (reference sequence). The sample holds a few counts of this clone. Its target is not known. This sample includes further DNA sequences coding for the same CDR3. Since all of the isolated RNA was reverse transcribed, expressed TCRB transcripts were what got sequenced. Here immunoSEQ multiplex PCR was the method, and the copy in TCRdb shows in-frame clones only, minus some. Of about 340,000 clones listed, under 8.5% are singletons. Purities in excess of 98% were seen in all sorted populations.

Source material: central memory CD4+ T cells from blood. This sequence joins TRBV19 and TRBJ1-1; D is unclear. This TCR came from a woman aged 18-29 years in good health. CDR3 sequence: CASSKTGMNTEAFF. The CDR3 DNA follows: TGTGCCAGTAGTAAAACCGGGATGAACACTGAAGCTTTCTTT.